This entry features one TCR beta chain sequence. The PCR was carried out with 60 Vbeta primers and 13 Jbeta primers. Assay used: immunoSEQ multiplex PCR; TCRdb lists only in-frame clones, some missing. The table lists around 150,000 clones, 75% to 80% of them singletons. This record belongs to a study of cytomegalovirus exposure and HLA in healthy donors. Overall study context: In a previous analysis, some 110 million unique TCR beta sequences were found from 170 million or so T cells.

The junction had 12 bases not matched to a gene; V was cut back by 5 bases and J by 8 bases. The CDR3 is 17 amino acids. CDR1 is SNHLY, CDR2 FYNNEI, per germline. This sequence originates from a man in his forties or fifties in good health and CMV-seropositive. The sample consisted of PBMCs. This sequence joins TRBV2 and TRBJ1-4, with 12 bases identical to TRBD1. CDR3 nucleotide sequence: TGTGCCAGCAGTACCGGGACAGGGGGCGGTTATCGGGAAAAACTGTTTTTT. Translation: CASSTGTGGGYREKLFF.